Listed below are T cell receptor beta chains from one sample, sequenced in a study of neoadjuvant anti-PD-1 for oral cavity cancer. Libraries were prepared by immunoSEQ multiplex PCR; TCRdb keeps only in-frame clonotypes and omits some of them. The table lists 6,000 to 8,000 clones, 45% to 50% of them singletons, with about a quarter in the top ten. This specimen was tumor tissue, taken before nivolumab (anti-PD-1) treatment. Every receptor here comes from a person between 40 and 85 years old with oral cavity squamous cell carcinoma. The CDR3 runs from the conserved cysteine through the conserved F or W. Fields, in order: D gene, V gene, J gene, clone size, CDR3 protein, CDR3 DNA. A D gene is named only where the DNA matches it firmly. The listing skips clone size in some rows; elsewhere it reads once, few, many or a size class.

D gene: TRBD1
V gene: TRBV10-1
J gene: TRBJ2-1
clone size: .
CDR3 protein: CASRGQGEVEQFF
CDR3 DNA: TGCGCCAGCAGGGGACAGGGGGAAGTTGAGCAGTTCTTC

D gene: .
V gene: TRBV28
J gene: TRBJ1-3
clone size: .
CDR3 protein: CASGDPVNTIYF
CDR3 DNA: TGTGCCAGCGGCGACCCTGTAAACACCATATATTTT

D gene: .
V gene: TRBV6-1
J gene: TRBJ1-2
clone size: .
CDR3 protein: CASSESNRPTYTF
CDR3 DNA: TGTGCCAGCAGTGAAAGCAACAGGCCAACGTACACCTTC

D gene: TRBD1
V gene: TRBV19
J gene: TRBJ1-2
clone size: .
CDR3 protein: CASKPRQGGDGYTF
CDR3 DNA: TGTGCCAGTAAACCCCGACAGGGTGGCGACGGCTACACCTTC

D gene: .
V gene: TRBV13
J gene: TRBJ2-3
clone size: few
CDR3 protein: CASSLRDPDSTDTQYF
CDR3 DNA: TGTGCCAGCAGCTTACGGGACCCAGATAGCACAGATACGCAGTATTTT

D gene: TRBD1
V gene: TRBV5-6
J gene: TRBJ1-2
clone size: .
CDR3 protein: CASSYRDRPLRYTF
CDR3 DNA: TGTGCCAGCAGCTACCGGGACAGGCCACTTCGCTACACCTTC

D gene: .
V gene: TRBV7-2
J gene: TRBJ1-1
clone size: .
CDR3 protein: CASSQSTEAFF
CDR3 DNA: TGTGCCAGCAGCCAAAGCACTGAAGCTTTCTTT

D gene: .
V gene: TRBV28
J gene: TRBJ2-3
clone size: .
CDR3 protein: CASSILRSGTQYF
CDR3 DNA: TGTGCCAGCAGTATCCTGCGTTCCGGTACGCAGTATTTT

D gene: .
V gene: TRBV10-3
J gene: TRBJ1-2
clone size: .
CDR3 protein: CAIRVGGRLSNYGYTF
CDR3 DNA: TGTGCCATCAGAGTAGGAGGGCGGCTATCTAACTATGGCTACACCTTC

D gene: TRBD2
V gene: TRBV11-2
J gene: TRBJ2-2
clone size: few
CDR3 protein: CASSLTSGGPGSPGELFF
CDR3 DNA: TGTGCCAGCAGCCTAACTAGCGGGGGGCCCGGGAGCCCCGGGGAGCTGTTTTTT

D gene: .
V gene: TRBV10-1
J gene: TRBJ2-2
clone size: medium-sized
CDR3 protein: CASSDPDNGETGELFF
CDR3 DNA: TGCGCCAGCAGTGACCCGGATAATGGGGAAACCGGGGAGCTGTTTTTT

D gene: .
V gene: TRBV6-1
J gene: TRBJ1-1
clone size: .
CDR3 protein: CAITTGQGAEAFF
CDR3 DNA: TGTGCCATAACGACAGGCCAAGGGGCTGAAGCTTTCTTT

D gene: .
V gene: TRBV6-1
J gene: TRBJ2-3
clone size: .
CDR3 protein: CASSYYHTDTQYF
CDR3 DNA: TGTGCCAGCAGTTATTACCACACAGATACGCAGTATTTT

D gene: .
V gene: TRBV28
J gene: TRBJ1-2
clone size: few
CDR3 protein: CASSFQPGDFSYGYTF
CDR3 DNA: TGTGCCAGCAGTTTCCAACCGGGGGATTTCAGCTATGGCTACACCTTC

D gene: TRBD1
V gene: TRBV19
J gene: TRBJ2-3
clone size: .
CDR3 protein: CASGMGQWGDTQYF
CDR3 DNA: TGTGCCAGTGGAATGGGACAGTGGGGGGATACGCAGTATTTT

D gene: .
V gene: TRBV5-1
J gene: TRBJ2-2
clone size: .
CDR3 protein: CASSFETTNTGELFF
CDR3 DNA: TGCGCCAGCAGCTTCGAGACAACGAACACCGGGGAGCTGTTTTTT

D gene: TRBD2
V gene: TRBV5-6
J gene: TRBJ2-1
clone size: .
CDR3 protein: CASSLDRGGFFNEQFF
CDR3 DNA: TGTGCCAGCAGCTTAGATCGGGGGGGTTTTTTCAATGAGCAGTTCTTC

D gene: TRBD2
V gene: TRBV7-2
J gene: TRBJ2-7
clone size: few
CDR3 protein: CASSASGGYYEQYF
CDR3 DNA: TGTGCCAGCAGCGCATCCGGGGGGTACTACGAGCAGTACTTC

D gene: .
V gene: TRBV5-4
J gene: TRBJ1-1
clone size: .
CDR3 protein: CASSYSQGNSPSEAFF
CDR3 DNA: TGTGCCAGCAGCTACAGTCAGGGAAATAGTCCCTCTGAAGCTTTCTTT

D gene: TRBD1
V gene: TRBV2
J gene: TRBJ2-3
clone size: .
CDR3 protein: CASRKTGGRTDTQYF
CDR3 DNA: TGTGCCAGCAGAAAGACAGGGGGCAGGACAGATACGCAGTATTTT

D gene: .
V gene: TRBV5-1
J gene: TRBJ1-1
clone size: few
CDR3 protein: CASKERGSMNTEAFF
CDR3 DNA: TGCGCCAGCAAGGAGCGTGGGTCTATGAACACTGAAGCTTTCTTT

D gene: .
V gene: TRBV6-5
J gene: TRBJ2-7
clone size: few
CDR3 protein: CASSYSMGESYEQYF
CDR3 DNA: TGTGCCAGCAGTTACTCGATGGGGGAAAGCTACGAGCAGTACTTC

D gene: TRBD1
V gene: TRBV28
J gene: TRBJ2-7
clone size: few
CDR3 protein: CASKRQGRGYEQYF
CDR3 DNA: TGTGCCAGCAAGAGACAGGGGAGAGGGTACGAGCAGTACTTC

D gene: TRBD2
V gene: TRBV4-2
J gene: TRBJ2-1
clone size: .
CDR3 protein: CASSQAVKRGHHYNEQFF
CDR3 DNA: TGTGCCAGCAGCCAAGCGGTCAAGCGGGGTCACCACTACAATGAGCAGTTCTTC

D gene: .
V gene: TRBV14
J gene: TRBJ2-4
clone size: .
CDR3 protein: CASSRAGQGRNIQYF
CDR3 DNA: TGTGCCAGCAGCCGGGCGGGGCAGGGTAGAAACATTCAGTACTTC

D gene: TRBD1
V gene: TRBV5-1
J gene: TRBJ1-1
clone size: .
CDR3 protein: CASRGLGTDMNTEAFF
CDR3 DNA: TGCGCCAGCAGAGGGCTCGGGACAGACATGAACACTGAAGCTTTCTTT

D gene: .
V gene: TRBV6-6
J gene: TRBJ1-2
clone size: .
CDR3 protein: CASSERQGYTF
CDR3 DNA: TGTGCCAGCAGTGAACGACAGGGCTACACCTTC

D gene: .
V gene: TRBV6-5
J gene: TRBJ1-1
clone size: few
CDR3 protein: CASSAREYTEAFF
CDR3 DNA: TGTGCCAGCAGCGCGAGGGAATACACTGAAGCTTTCTTT

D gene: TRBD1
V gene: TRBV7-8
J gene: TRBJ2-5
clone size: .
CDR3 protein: CASSSRQGGGETQYF
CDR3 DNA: TGTGCCAGCAGCTCCAGACAGGGGGGTGGGGAGACCCAGTACTTC

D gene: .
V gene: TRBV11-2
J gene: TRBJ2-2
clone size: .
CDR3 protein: CASSLGGQDTGELFF
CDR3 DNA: TGTGCCAGCAGCTTAGGGGGACAAGACACCGGGGAGCTGTTTTTT

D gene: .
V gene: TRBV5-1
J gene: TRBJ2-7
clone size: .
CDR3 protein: CASSLAGSSYEQYF
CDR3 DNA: TGCGCCAGCAGCTTGGCAGGGAGCTCCTACGAGCAGTACTTC

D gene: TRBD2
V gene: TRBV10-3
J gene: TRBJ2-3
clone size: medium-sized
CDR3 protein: CATRGTSGVPGTQYF
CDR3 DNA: TGTGCCACCAGGGGGACTAGCGGGGTCCCGGGTACGCAGTATTTT

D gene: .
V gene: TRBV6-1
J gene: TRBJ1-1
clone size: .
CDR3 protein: CASSHIIPDPEAFF
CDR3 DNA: TGTGCCAGCAGTCACATCATCCCCGACCCCGAAGCTTTCTTT

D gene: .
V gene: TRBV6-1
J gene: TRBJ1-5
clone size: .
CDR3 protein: CASSELQGYSNQPQHF
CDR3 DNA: TGTGCCAGCAGTGAACTTCAAGGCTATAGCAATCAGCCCCAGCATTTT

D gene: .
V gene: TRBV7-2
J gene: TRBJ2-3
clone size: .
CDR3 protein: CASSSGGYADTQYF
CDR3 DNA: TGTGCCAGCAGCTCCGGAGGATATGCAGATACGCAGTATTTT

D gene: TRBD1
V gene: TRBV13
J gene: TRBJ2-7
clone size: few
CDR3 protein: CASSTHDRGGFGYEQYF
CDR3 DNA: TGTGCCAGCAGCACCCATGACAGGGGCGGCTTTGGATACGAGCAGTACTTC

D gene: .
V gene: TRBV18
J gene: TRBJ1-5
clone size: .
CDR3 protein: CASSPQGIISNQPQHF
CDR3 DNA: TGTGCCAGCTCACCACAGGGAATTATAAGCAATCAGCCCCAGCATTTT

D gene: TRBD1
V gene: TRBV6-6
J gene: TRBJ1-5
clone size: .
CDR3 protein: CASRNRGDNQPQHF
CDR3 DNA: TGTGCCAGCAGAAACAGGGGAGACAATCAGCCCCAGCATTTT

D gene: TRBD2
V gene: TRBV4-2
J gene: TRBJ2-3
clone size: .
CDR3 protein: CASSPLGSRGGSTDTQYF
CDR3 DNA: TGTGCCAGCAGCCCCCTGGGGTCGCGGGGGGGGAGCACAGATACGCAGTATTTT

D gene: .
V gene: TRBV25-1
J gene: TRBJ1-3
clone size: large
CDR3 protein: CASSGTLNTIYF
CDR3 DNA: TGTGCCAGCAGTGGAACACTAAACACCATATATTTT

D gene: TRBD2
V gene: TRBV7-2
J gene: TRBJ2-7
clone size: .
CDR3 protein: CASSRNGGASVYEQYF
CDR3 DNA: TGTGCCAGCAGCAGAAACGGGGGGGCCTCCGTCTACGAGCAGTACTTC

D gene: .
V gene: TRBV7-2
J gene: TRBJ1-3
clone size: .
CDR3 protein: CASSRTKVSVGNTIYF
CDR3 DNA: TGTGCCAGCAGCCGCACCAAAGTTTCAGTCGGGAACACCATATATTTT

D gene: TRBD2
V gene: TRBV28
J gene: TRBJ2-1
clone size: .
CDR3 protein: CASSLPGGLNNEQFF
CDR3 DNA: TGTGCCAGCAGTTTACCGGGGGGGCTGAACAATGAGCAGTTCTTC

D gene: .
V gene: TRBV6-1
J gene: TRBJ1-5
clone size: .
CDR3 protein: CASSFRDQPQHF
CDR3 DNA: TGTGCCAGCAGTTTCCGGGATCAGCCCCAGCATTTT

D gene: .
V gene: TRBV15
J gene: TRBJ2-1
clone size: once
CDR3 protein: CATSPGGGDYNEQFF
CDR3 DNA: TGTGCCACCAGCCCCGGAGGGGGCGACTACAATGAGCAGTTCTTC

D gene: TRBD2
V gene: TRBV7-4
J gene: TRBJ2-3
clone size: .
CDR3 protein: CASSNPSSGGMTDTQYF
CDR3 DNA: TGTGCCAGCAGCAATCCTTCTAGCGGGGGCATGACAGATACGCAGTATTTT